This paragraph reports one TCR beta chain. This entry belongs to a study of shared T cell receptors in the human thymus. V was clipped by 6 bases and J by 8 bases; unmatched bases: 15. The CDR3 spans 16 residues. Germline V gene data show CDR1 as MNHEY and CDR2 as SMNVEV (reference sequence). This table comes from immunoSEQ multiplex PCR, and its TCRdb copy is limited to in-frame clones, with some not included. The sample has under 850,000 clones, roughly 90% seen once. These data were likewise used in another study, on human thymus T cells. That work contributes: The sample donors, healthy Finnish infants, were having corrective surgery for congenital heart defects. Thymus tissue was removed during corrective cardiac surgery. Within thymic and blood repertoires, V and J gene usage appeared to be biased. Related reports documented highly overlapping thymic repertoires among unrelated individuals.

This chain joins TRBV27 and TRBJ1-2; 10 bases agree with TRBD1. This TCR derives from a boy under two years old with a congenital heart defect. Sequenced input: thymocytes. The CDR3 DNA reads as TGTGCCAGCAGGCTCGAGTTGACAGGGGGCTTTTTAGGCTACACCTTC. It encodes CASRLELTGGFLGYTF.